This T cell receptor (beta chain) was sequenced in a study of radiotherapy plus CTLA-4 blockade in lung cancer. Across the whole study: Objective responses occurred in 18% of patients; around 31% had disease control.

To note about this clone: Its target is not known.

People whose metastatic non-small-cell lung cancer was chemo-refractory got focal radiation along with CTLA-4 blockade by ipilimumab. Study-wide points: Following radiotherapy plus ipilimumab, tumor-derived TCR clones expanded in the blood. Response, reportedly, was best predicted by interferon-beta along with early blood T cell clone dynamics.

The repertoire was sequenced with immunoSEQ multiplex PCR; TCRdb's copy has only in-frame clones and lacks some. The table lists 45,000 to 55,000 clones, around nine tenths of them singletons. The V gene's germline CDR1 is MNHEY and CDR2 SMNVEV (reference sequence). Between the trimmed V and J ends, which lost 2 bases and 2 bases, there was a span of 7 bases. This CDR3 has 13 amino acids. The source was peripheral blood, collected from a patient treated with radiotherapy plus ipilimumab. The receptor was derived from a human donor with non-small cell lung cancer whose response to radiotherapy plus ipilimumab could not be evaluated. This chain links TRBV27 with TRBJ2-7, with D tentatively TRBD2 (6 bases). The CDR3, as DNA: TGTGCCAGCAGTTTACGGGAGACCTACGAGCAGTACTTC. Translated: CASSLRETYEQYF.